Many counts were recorded for the clone carrying this T cell receptor beta chain. Its antigen is currently unknown. Each CDR3 protein is one row after TCRdb ran MiXCR on the RT-PCR reads. The sample carries around 520,000 distinct CDR3 sequences, 10% to 15% recorded once. These data belong to a study of response to subunit inactivated influenza vaccine. Study conclusions and caveats: A suggestion made by the authors is that each seasonal influenza vaccination recruits few new T cells.

CDR3 size: 15 residues. The germline V and J ends were trimmed by 5 bases and 2 bases, with 18 bases remaining between them. CDR1 SQVTM and CDR2 ANQGSEA come from the germline V gene. The sequencing used PBMCs from blood, collected on the day of vaccination. The sequence derives from a man aged 50 to 59 who received an inactivated influenza vaccine. The V gene is TRBV29-1, the J gene TRBJ2-5, with a tentative D call TRBD1 (6 bases). The CDR3 spells CSVFWDTHTQETQYF. Written as DNA, the CDR3 is TGCAGCGTTTTTTGGGACACACACACTCAAGAGACCCAGTACTTC.